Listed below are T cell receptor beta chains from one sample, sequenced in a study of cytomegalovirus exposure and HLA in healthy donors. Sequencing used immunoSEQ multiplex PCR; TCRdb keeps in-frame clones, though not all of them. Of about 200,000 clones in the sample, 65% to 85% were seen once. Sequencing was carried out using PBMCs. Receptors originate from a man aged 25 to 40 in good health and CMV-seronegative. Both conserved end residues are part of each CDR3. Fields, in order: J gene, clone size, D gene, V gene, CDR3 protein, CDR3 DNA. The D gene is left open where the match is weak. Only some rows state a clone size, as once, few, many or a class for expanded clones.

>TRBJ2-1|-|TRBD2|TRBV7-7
CASSLGTSGGYNEQFF
TGTGCTAGCAGCTTGGGAACTAGCGGGGGCTACAATGAGCAGTTCTTC
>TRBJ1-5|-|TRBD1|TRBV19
CASSSDRSTSNQPQHF
TGTGCCAGTAGCTCGGACAGGAGTACTAGCAATCAGCCCCAGCATTTT
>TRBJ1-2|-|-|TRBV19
CASSITGQLYGYTF
TGTGCCAGTAGTATTACCGGACAGCTCTATGGCTACACCTTC
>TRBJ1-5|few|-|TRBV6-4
CASSTRQVNQPQHF
TGTGCCAGCAGTACCCGACAGGTGAATCAGCCCCAGCATTTT
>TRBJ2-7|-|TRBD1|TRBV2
CASSGPGTGIEQYF
TGTGCCAGCAGTGGTCCCGGGACAGGGATCGAGCAGTACTTC
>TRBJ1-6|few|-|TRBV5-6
CASSLGRGENSPLHF
TGTGCCAGCAGCTTGGGCAGGGGAGAAAATTCACCCCTCCACTTT
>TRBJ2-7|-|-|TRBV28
CASSSGSFSYEQYF
TGTGCCAGCAGTTCAGGGTCCTTCTCCTACGAGCAGTACTTC
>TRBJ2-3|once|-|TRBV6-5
CASSYSRAGADTQYF
TGTGCCAGCAGTTACTCTAGGGCGGGGGCCGATACGCAGTATTTT
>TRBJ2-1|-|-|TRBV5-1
CASSPDSRVGEQFF
TGCGCCAGCAGCCCGGACTCTCGGGTGGGTGAGCAGTTCTTC
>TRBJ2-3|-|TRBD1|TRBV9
CASSARDSTDTQYF
TGTGCCAGCAGCGCGAGGGACAGTACAGATACGCAGTATTTT
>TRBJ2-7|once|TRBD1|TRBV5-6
CASSLGQGRSYEQYF
TGTGCCAGCAGCCTCGGACAGGGTAGGTCCTACGAGCAGTACTTC
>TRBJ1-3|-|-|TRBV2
CASRGRALDPSGNTIYF
TGTGCCAGCAGGGGGAGAGCTCTGGACCCCTCTGGAAACACCATATATTTT
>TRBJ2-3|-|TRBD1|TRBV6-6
CASSRRQGPTDTQYF
TGTGCCAGCAGCCGGAGACAGGGCCCCACAGATACGCAGTATTTT
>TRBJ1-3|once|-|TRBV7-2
CASSLQGGVPSGNTIYF
TGTGCCAGCAGCTTACAAGGGGGAGTTCCCTCTGGAAACACCATATATTTT
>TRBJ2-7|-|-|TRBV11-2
CASSLGTPSYEQYF
TGTGCCAGCAGCTTAGGGACACCGAGCTACGAGCAGTACTTC
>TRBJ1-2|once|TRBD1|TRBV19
CASLTTGATNYGYTF
TGTGCCAGCCTTACCACAGGGGCGACAAACTATGGCTACACCTTC
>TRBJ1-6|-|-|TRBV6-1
CASYLEGTYNSPLHF
TGTGCCAGTTACTTGGAGGGAACCTATAATTCACCCCTCCACTTT
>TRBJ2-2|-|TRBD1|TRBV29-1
CSAITGGTGELFF
TGCAGCGCTATAACAGGGGGAACCGGGGAGCTGTTTTTT
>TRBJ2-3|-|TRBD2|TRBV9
CASGTSGGTDTQYF
TGTGCCAGCGGGACTAGCGGGGGGACAGATACGCAGTATTTT
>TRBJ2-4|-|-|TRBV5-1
CASSSTGAGTKNIQYF
TGCGCCAGCAGTAGCACCGGGGCGGGGACCAAAAACATTCAGTACTTC
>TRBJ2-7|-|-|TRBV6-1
CASRRGSYEQYF
TGTGCCAGCCGCCGGGGCTCCTACGAGCAGTACTTC
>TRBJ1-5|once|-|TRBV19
CASKVGGEGDMQPQHF
TGTGCCAGTAAGGTGGGGGGGGAAGGGGACATGCAGCCCCAGCATTTT
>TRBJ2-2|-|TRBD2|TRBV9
CASSVGLAGNTGELFF
TGTGCCAGCAGCGTAGGACTAGCGGGGAACACCGGGGAGCTGTTTTTT
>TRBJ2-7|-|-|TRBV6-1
CASSGGLPDTGYEQYF
TGTGCCAGCAGTGGGGGACTCCCCGACACCGGATACGAGCAGTACTTC
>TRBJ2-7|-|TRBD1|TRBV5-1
CASSLDRGGEQYF
TGCGCCAGCAGCCTAGACAGGGGGGGCGAGCAGTACTTC
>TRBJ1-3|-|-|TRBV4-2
CASSQLTGTTGNTIYF
TGTGCCAGCAGCCAGTTGACAGGCACGACTGGAAACACCATATATTTT
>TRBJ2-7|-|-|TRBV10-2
CASSESLQGREQYF
TGCGCCAGCAGTGAGTCCCTACAGGGACGCGAGCAGTACTTC
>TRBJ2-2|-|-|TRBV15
CATSRDRRESGELFF
TGTGCCACCAGCAGAGACCGGAGGGAATCCGGGGAGCTGTTTTTT
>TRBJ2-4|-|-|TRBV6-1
CASSTGNIQYF
TGTGCCAGCTCGACAGGAAACATTCAGTACTTC
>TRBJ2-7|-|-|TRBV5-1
CASSLALGLYEQYF
TGCGCCAGCAGCTTGGCCCTGGGCCTTTACGAGCAGTACTTC
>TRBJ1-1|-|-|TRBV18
CASSHPDRLNTEAFF
TGTGCCAGCTCACACCCGGACAGACTGAACACTGAAGCTTTCTTT
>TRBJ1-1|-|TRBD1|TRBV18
CASSGQASTEAFF
TGTGCCAGCTCTGGACAGGCTAGCACTGAAGCTTTCTTT
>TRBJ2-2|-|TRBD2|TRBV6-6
CASTRTSGYTGELFF
TGTGCCAGCACTCGGACTAGCGGCTATACCGGGGAGCTGTTTTTT
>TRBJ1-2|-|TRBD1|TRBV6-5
CASSFRDRGHYTF
TGTGCCAGCAGTTTCCGGGACAGGGGCCACTACACCTTC
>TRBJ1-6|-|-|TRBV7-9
CASSFSNSPLHF
TGTGCCAGCAGCTTCTCTAATTCACCCCTCCACTTT
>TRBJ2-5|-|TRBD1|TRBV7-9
CSSSTGQGKGETQYF
TGTTCCAGCAGCACTGGACAGGGGAAGGGGGAGACCCAGTACTTC
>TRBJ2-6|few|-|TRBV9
CASSAYTGANVLTF
TGTGCCAGCAGCGCCTATACTGGGGCCAACGTCCTGACTTTC